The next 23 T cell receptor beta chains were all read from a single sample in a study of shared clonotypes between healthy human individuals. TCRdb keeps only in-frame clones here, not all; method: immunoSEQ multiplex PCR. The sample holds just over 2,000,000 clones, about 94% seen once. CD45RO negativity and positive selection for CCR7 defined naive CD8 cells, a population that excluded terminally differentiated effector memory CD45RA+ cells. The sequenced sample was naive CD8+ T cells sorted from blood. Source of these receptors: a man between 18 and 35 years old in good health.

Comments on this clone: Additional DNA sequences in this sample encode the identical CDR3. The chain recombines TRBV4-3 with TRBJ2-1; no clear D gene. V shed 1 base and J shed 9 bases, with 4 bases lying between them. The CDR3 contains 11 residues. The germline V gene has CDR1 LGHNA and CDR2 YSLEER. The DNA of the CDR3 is TGCGCCAGCAGCCAAGGGGTTGAGCAGTTCTTC. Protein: CASSQGVEQFF.

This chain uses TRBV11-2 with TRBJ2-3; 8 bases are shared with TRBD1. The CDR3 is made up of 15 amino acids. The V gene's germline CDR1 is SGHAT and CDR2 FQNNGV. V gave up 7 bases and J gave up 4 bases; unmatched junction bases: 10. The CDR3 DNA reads TGTGCCAGCAAGGTGGAGCAGGGGGCGGCAGATACGCAGTATTTT. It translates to CASKVEQGAADTQYF. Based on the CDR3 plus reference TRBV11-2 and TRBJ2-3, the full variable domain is EAGVAQSPRYKIIEKRQSVAFWCNPISGHATLYWYQQILGQGPKLLIQFQNNGVVDDSQLPKDRFSAERLKGVDSTLKIQPAKLEDSAVYLCASKVEQGAADTQYFGPGTRLTVL.

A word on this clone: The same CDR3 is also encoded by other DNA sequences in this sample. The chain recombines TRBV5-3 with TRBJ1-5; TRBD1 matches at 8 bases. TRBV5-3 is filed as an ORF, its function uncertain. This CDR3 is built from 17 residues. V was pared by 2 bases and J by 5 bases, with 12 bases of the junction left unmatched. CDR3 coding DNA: TGTGCCAGAAGCTTACCCGACAGGGGCCGAGTCGATCAGCCCCAGCATTTT. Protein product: CARSLPDRGRVDQPQHF.

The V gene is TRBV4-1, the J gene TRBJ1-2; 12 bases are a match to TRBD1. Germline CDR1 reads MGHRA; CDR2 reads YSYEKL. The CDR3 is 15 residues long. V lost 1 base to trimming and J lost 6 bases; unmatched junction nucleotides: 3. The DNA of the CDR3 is TGCGCCAGCAGCCAAGCGGGACAGGGGGCGGATGGCTACACCTTC. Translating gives CASSQAGQGADGYTF.

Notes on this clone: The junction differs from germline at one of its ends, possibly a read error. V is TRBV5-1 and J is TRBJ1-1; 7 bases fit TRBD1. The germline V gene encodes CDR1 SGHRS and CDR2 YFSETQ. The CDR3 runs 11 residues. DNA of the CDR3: TGCGCGAGCAACAGGGGCACTGAAGCTTTCTTT. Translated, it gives CASNRGTEAFF.

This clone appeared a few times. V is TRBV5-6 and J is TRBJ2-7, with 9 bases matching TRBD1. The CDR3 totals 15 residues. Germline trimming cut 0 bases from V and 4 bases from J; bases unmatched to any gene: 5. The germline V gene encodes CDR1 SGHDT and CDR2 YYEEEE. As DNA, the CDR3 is TGTGCCAGCAGCTTGGATGGACAGGGGAGATACGAGCAGTACTTC. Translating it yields CASSLDGQGRYEQYF.

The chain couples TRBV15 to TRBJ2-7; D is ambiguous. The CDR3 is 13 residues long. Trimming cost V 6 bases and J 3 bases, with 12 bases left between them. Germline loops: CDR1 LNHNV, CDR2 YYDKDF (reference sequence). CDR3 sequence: CATSTDRFYEQYF. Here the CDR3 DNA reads TGTGCCACCAGTACGGATAGATTCTACGAGCAGTACTTC. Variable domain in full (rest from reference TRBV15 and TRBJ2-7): DAMVIQNPRYQVTQFGKPVTLSCSQTLNHNVMYWYQQKSSQAPKLLFHYYDKDFNNEADTPDNFQSRRPNTSFCFLDIRSPGLGDTAMYLCATSTDRFYEQYFGPGTRLTVT.

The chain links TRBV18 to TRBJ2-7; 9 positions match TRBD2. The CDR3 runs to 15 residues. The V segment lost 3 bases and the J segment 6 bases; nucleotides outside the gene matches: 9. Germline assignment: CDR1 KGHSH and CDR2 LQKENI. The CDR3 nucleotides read TGTGCCAGCTCACCTACGGGACTAGCAGGAGGCGAGCAGTACTTC. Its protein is CASSPTGLAGGEQYF.

CDR3 DNA: TGCGCCAGCAGCTTGGGAGGGATCCCGAACACTGAAGCTTTCTTT. Protein sequence: CASSLGGIPNTEAFF. V is TRBV5-1 and J is TRBJ1-1; D gene uncertain. V gave up 0 bases and J gave up 1 base, with 10 bases separating them. The CDR3 has 15 amino acids. Germline V gene sequence: CDR1 SGHRS, CDR2 YFSETQ.

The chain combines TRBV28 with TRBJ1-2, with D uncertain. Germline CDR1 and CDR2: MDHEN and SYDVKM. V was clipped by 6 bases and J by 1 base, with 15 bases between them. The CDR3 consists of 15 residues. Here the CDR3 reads CASRQDTSLNYGYTF. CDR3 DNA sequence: TGTGCCAGCAGGCAGGATACCTCTCTTAACTATGGCTACACCTTC.

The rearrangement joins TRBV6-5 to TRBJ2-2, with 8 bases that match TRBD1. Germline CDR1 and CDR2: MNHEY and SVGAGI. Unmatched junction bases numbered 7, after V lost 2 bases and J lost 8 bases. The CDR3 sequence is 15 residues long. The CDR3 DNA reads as TGTGCCAGCAGTTACCTGACAGGGGACCAGGGGGAGCTGTTTTTT. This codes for CASSYLTGDQGELFF.

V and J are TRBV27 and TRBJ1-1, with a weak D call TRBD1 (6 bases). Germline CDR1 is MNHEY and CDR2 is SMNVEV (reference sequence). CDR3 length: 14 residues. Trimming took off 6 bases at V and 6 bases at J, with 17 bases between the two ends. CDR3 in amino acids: CASRPTGGDSEAFF. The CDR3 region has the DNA TGTGCCAGCAGGCCGACAGGTGGGGATTCTGAAGCTTTCTTT.

The CDR3 is CASSFAGDNQPQHF. The CDR3 nucleotides are TGTGCCAGCAGTTTTGCAGGGGACAATCAGCCCCAGCATTTT. The V call is TRBV27, the J call TRBJ1-5, with D possibly being TRBD1 (6 bases). The CDR3 is made up of 14 amino acids. Germline CDR1 MNHEY, CDR2 SMNVEV (reference sequence). Deletions cut 3 bases from V and 3 bases from J, with 9 bases between.

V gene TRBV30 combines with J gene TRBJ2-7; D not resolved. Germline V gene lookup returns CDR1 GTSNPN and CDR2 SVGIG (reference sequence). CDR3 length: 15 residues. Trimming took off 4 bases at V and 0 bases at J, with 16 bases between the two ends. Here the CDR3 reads CAWTPPASSSYEQYF. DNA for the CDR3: TGTGCCTGGACCCCCCCGGCATCTAGCTCCTACGAGCAGTACTTC.

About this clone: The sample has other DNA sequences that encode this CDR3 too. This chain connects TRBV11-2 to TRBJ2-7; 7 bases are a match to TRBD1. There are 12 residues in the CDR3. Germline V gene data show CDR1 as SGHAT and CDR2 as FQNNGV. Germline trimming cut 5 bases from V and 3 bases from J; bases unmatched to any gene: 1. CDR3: CASSRDSYEQYF. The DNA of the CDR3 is TGTGCCAGCAGCCGGGACAGCTACGAGCAGTACTTC. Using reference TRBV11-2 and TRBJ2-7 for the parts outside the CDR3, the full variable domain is EAGVAQSPRYKIIEKRQSVAFWCNPISGHATLYWYQQILGQGPKLLIQFQNNGVVDDSQLPKDRFSAERLKGVDSTLKIQPAKLEDSAVYLCASSRDSYEQYFGPGTRLTVT.

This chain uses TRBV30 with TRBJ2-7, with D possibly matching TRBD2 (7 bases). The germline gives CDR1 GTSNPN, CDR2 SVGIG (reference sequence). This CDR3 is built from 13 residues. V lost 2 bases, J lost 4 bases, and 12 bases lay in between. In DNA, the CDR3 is TGTGCCTGGAGTTTGGGAGGGGGATACGAGCAGTACTTC. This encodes CAWSLGGGYEQYF. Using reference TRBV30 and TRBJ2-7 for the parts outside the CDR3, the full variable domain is SQTIHQWPATLVQPVGSPLSLECTVEGTSNPNLYWYRQAAGRGLQLLFYSVGIGQISSEVPQNLSASRPQDRQFILSSKKLLLSDSGFYLCAWSLGGGYEQYFGPGTRLTVT.

CDR3 bases: TGTGCCAGCAGCACCTGGGGGGGGTCTGGAAACACCATATATTTT. Protein: CASSTWGGSGNTIYF. The V gene is TRBV9, the J gene TRBJ1-3, with D possibly matching TRBD1 (5 bases). Per germline, CDR1 SGDLS and CDR2 YYNGEE. Trimming removed 4 bases at V and 1 base at J, with 12 bases between. The CDR3 spans 15 residues.

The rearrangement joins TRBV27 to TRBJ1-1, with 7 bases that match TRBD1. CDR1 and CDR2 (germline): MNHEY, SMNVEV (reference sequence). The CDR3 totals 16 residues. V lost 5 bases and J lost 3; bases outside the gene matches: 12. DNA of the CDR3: TGTGCCAGCAGTCTGATACAGGGGAGAGGTCACACTGAAGCTTTCTTT. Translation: CASSLIQGRGHTEAFF.

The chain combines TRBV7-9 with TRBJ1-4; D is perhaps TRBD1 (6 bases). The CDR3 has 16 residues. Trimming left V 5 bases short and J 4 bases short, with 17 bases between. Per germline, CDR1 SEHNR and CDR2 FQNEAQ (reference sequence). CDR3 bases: TGTGCCAGCAGCACCACAGGGCAAGCAAGTAATGAAAAACTGTTTTTT. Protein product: CASSTTGQASNEKLFF.

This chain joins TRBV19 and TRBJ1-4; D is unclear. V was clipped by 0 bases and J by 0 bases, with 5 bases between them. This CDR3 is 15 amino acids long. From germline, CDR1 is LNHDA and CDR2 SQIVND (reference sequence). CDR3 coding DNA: TGTGCCAGTAGTATAGACGGGTCAACTAATGAAAAACTGTTTTTT. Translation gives CASSIDGSTNEKLFF.

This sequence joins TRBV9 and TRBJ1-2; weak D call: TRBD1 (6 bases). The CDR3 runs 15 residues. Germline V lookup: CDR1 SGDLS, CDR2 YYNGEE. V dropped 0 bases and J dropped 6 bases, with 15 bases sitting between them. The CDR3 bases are TGTGCCAGCAGCGTAGACGGGACATACTCGAATGGCTACACCTTC. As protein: CASSVDGTYSNGYTF.

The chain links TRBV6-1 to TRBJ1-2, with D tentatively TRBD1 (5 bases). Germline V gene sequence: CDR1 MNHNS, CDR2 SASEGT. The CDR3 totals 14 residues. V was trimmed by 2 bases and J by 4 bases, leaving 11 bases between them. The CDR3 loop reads CASSERGTRYGYTF. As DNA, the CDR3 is TGTGCCAGCAGTGAACGGGGGACCCGCTATGGCTACACCTTC.

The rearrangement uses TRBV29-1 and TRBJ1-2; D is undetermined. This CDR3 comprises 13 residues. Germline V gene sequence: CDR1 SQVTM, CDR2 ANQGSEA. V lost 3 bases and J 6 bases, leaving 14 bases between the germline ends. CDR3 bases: TGCAGCGTTGACGAGACCGAGGGAGATGGCTACACCTTC. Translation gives CSVDETEGDGYTF.